The clone carrying this T cell receptor (beta chain) showed up many times. Noted time point: newly diagnosed GD, antithyroid drugs for less than 3 months. From RNA extracted from PBMCs, the TCR library was made. This sample was included in a study of regulatory T cells in long-lasting Graves disease. This CDR3 region has 14 residues. Germline trimming cut 3 bases from V and 4 bases from J; bases unmatched to any gene: 5. The germline gives CDR1 MNHNS, CDR2 SASEGT. Construction of TCR beta libraries relied on iRepertoire HTBI primers and on Arm-PCR targeting CDR3 regions. TCRdb re-derived calls from the multiplex PCR reads in MiXCR, one entry per CDR3 protein. The table has 450,000 to 600,000 distinct CDR3 sequences, roughly 16% seen once; the top ten hold 12%. The same data also contributed to another study, on T cells in Graves' hyperthyroidism and ophthalmopathy.

The rearrangement joins TRBV6-1 to TRBJ2-7; TRBD1 matches 8 bases. The clonotype was recovered from a man aged 35 to 55 with Graves disease. The source material was peripheral blood mononuclear cells (PBMCs), sampled at new diagnosis, from a patient treated with antithyroid drugs. CDR3 amino acids: CASSERTGSYEQYF. Here the CDR3 DNA reads TGTGCCAGCAGTGAGAGGACAGGGTCATACGAGCAGTACTTC.